This T cell receptor (beta chain) was identified in a study of identical twins. Study-level points and caveats: Donors were not followed over many years; analysis was cross-sectional. Within cord blood, abundant beta clonotypes carried fewer insertions, but memory repertoires showed no such trend.

TCRdb re-called the 5' RACE reads through MiXCR, storing one row per CDR3 protein. The table has more than 1.5 million distinct CDR3 sequences, less than 40% seen once. Germline CDR1 is DFQATT and CDR2 is SNEGSKA (reference sequence). Trimming took off 2 bases at V and 6 bases at J, with 16 bases between the two ends. The CDR3 extends over 15 amino acids. Notes on this clonotype: Its antigen is currently unknown.

The sequence derives from a newborn girl in good health. Sequencing was performed on cord blood. This sequence joins TRBV20-1 and TRBJ2-2, with D perhaps TRBD1 (6 bases). The CDR3 reads CSARPTGTGSGELFF. CDR3 DNA: TGCAGTGCTAGACCGACAGGTACTGGATCCGGGGAGCTGTTTTTT.